This TCR beta chain originates from a study of T cells of healthy individuals (dated 2018 in TCRdb). This clonotype was seen ten or more times. Its antigen specificity is not known. No much larger clone exists at a distance of one base, and base qualities are not known. For CDR1 and CDR2, the germline V gene lists SGHDT and YYEEEE. From the cysteine through the phenylalanine, the CDR3 covers 15 amino acids. Only CDR3 DNA is held: 45 bases, read in frame from base 1. V is pruned by 0 bases and J by 3 bases, leaving 5 bases of the junction without a gene match. The protocol used for the library was 5' RACE. Instrument on record: Illumina MiSeq. Using fastp at Q25 and MiXCR, TCRdb reprocessed the public reads and kept productive beta chains. Rows with a matching CDR3 protein are joined into one entry that keeps the most common DNA and genes. The sample data list just over 40,000 distinct CDR3 sequences, and roughly 4.3% of these were observed just once. About 10% of the sample is in the top ten clones.

The chain joins TRBV5-6 to TRBJ2-7; 8 of the junction bases match TRBD1. This clonotype was obtained from a human donor in good health. The CDR3 loop reads CASSLGRTGIYEQYF. The DNA sequence is as follows: TGTGCCAGCAGCTTGGGTCGGACAGGGATCTACGAGCAGTACTTC.